The following is a T cell receptor (beta chain) sequence with its context. The data were taken from a study of neoadjuvant anti-PD-1 for oral cavity cancer. Method: immunoSEQ multiplex PCR; TCRdb's copy keeps in-frame clones and lacks some. The sample lists approximately 67,000 clones, around 88% occurring once. Germline-derived CDR1 and CDR2 are MNHNS and SASEGT. The V end lost 1 base, the J end lost 11 bases, and 10 bases lay between the germline ends. The CDR3 is made up of 12 amino acids. This clonotype originated in a person between 40 and 85 years old with oral cavity squamous cell carcinoma. The J gene is TRBJ2-3, the V gene TRBV6-1; D might be TRBD1 (6 bases). Here the sequenced sample was PBMCs, taken before nivolumab (anti-PD-1) treatment. The CDR3 coding sequence is TGTGCCAGCAGTGAAGGGACAGAGTGGCAGTATTTT. It encodes CASSEGTEWQYF.